There are many counts of the clone carrying this T cell receptor beta chain. As yet, its antigen is unknown. Amplification of TCR beta CDR3 regions was performed using RNA transcripts as template. The HTBI primer set was used in a first-round RT-PCR of the TCR CDR3. TCRdb independently ran MiXCR on the multiplex PCR reads; one entry per CDR3 protein. Of 640,000 or so distinct CDR3 sequences in the sample, roughly 14% were seen once. This sample is part of a study of T cells in Graves' hyperthyroidism and ophthalmopathy. Overall study findings and caveats: Most expanded thyroid clonotypes above 0.001 also appeared in blood.

Germline-derived CDR1 and CDR2 are MNHEY and SVGAGI. Trimming removed 2 bases from V and 3 bases from J, with 13 bases in between. CDR3 length equals 15 residues. The rearrangement links TRBV6-5 to TRBJ2-5; perhaps TRBD2 as D (5 bases). The sequence was collected from a woman between 40 and 55 years old with Graves' ophthalmopathy. The sequenced sample consisted of blood. The CDR3 protein is CASSYRRGLEETQYF. In nucleotides, the CDR3 is TGTGCCAGCAGTTACCGTCGCGGGCTGGAAGAGACCCAGTACTTC.